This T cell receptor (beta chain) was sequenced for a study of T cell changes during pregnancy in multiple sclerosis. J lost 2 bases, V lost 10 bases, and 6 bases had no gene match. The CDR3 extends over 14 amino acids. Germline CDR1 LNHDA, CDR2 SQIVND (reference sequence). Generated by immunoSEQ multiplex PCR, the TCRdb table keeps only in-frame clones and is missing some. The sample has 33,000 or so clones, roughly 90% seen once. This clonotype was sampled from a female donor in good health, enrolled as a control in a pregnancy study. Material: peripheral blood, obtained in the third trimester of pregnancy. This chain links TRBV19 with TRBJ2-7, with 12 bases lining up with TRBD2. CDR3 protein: CATLAGGPTYEQYF. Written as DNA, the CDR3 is TGTGCCACCCTAGCGGGAGGGCCCACCTACGAGCAGTACTTC.